This record concerns one TCR beta chain sequence. V dropped 7 bases and J dropped 4; count of bases not matched to a gene: 5. Per the germline V gene, CDR1 is SQVTM and CDR2 is ANQGSEA. The CDR3 runs 13 residues. Sequencing used immunoSEQ multiplex PCR; TCRdb keeps in-frame clones, though not all of them. Altogether tens of thousands of clones are present, roughly 91% being singletons, with the ten largest covering 6.5% to 8.5%. This record belongs to a study of T cell changes during pregnancy in multiple sclerosis. The chain has TRBV29-1 and TRBJ2-5; 11 bases align to TRBD1. This material consisted of CD8+ T cells from peripheral blood mononuclear cells, taken in the third trimester of pregnancy. The source is a female donor with multiple sclerosis, enrolled in a pregnancy study. CDR3: CSAKDRGPETQYF. CDR3 in DNA: TGCAGCGCAAAGGACAGGGGGCCAGAGACCCAGTACTTC. Supplemented by reference TRBV29-1 and TRBJ2-5, the full variable domain reads SAVISQKPSRDICQRGTSLTIQCQVDSQVTMMFWYRQQPGQSLTLIATANQGSEATYESGFVIDKFPISRPNLTFSTLTVSNMSPEDSSIYLCSAKDRGPETQYFGPGTRLLVL.